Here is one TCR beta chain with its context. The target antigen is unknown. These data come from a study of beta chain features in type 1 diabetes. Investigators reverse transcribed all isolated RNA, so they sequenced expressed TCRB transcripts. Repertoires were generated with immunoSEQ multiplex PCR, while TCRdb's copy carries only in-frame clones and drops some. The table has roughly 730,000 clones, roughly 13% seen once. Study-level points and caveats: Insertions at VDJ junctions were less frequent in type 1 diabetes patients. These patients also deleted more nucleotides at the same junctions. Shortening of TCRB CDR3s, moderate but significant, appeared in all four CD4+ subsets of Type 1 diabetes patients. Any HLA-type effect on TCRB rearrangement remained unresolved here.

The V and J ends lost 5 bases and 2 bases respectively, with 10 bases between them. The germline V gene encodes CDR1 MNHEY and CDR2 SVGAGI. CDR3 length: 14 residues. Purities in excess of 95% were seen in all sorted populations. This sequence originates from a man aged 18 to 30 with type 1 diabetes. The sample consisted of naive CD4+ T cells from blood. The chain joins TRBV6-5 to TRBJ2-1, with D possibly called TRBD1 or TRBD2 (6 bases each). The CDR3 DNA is TGTGCCAGCAGTAGGGGGGAAACCTACAATGAGCAGTTCTTC. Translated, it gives CASSRGETYNEQFF.